This TCR beta chain was identified during a study of cytomegalovirus exposure and HLA in healthy donors. Findings and caveats of the study: Data from an earlier analysis indicated that most TCR beta V segments were productive either about 90% or about 30% of the time. Presence/absence analyses assumed roughly uniform sequencing depth across donors, which may not hold. As a later analysis revealed, most CMV-associated TCR beta chains appeared HLA-restricted.

This PCR relied on a set of 60 Vbeta primers and 13 Jbeta primers. TCRdb's copy holds only in-frame clones and misses some; the assay was immunoSEQ multiplex PCR. The table has roughly 100,000 clones, 83% seen once. The length of the CDR3 is 14 residues. CDR1 and CDR2 from the germline V gene are MGHRA and YSYEKL. The germline V and J ends were trimmed by 1 base and 6 bases, with 10 bases remaining between them. Comments on this clone: Its matching antigen is unknown.

This sequence joins TRBV4-1 and TRBJ1-5; D is ambiguous. This receptor was identified in a man between 35 and 55 years old in good health and CMV-seronegative. What was sequenced was PBMCs. Here the CDR3 DNA reads TGCGCCAGCAGCCAAGTTGCGGAAGGTCAGCCCCAGCATTTT. This encodes CASSQVAEGQPQHF.